This TCR beta chain was identified during a study of blood T cell repertoires in COVID-19. J was trimmed by 5 bases and V by 7 bases; bases with no gene match: 16. CDR3 length equals 16 residues. Germline lookup yields CDR1 LGHDT and CDR2 YNNKEL (reference sequence). As processed by the authors: How many nucleated cells were present was estimated from reference gene primer amplification. The protocol was immunoSEQ multiplex PCR, while the TCRdb copy is restricted to in-frame clones and leaves out a portion. The D gene and trimming were derived from the DNA, and the V and J assignments and clone size from that table. The sample contains about 300,000 clones, about 87% of which appear only once.

The gene calls are TRBV3-1 (or the pseudogene TRBV3-2) and TRBJ1-2, with TRBD1 matching 7 bases. The TCR sequence derives from a young woman who had recovered from COVID-19. Sequencing was done on a sample of peripheral blood. The CDR3 loop is CASKRSRGGEGYGYTF. CDR3 nucleotides: TGTGCCAGCAAGAGGTCTCGAGGGGGCGAAGGGTATGGCTACACCTTC.